Included here is one T cell receptor (beta chain) sequence, with context. This clonotype was detected ten times or more. No antigen is known for it. The record has no base qualities; no much larger clone is one base away. The instrument given in TCRdb is Illumina NovaSeq 6000. Using 5'RACE with constant-segment primers, TCRalpha and TCRbeta cDNA libraries were constructed, with sample barcodes and unique molecular identifiers added in the process. Trizol reagent was used to extract RNA from every sample. Amplification of the libraries took two PCR steps, and the second step added a second sample barcode plus Illumina TruSeq adapters. The libraries were sequenced on an Illumina NovaSeq using 2 x 150 bp paired-end reads. The authors' pipeline ran thus. With migec v1.2.7, reads were demultiplexed and then collapsed into UMI-guided consensus sequences. Using mixcr v2.1.11, the UMI consensuses were aligned to TRA and TRB V and J templates and assembled into clonotypes. A clonotype was counted as expanded or contracted only if both edgeR and NoisET called the change significant, with noise models trained on biological replicates. For edgeR calls, a false discovery rate-adjusted p below 0.01 and a log2 fold-change threshold of 1 were applied. As an exploratory analysis of dynamics, PCA with hierarchical clustering was applied to max-normalized trajectories of the 1000 most abundant clonotypes. The CD4 or CD8 phenotype of responding clones was assigned using the separately sequenced CD4+ and CD8+ repertoires. TCRdb redid the processing of the public reads, applying fastp at Q25 and MiXCR, and retained in-frame beta chains. Each entry merges the rows of one CDR3 protein and shows their most common DNA and genes. Here the V and J calls rest on TCRdb's processing, not on the authors' analysis. The sample table holds roughly 35,000 distinct CDR3 sequences, of which under 25% were seen once. The ten most abundant clones make up less than 2% of the sample.

The data were obtained in a study of T-cell memory formation after mild COVID-19 (dated by TCRdb to 2020 to 2022). Broadly, across the study: TCR sequence clusters from the two donors were largely donor specific. Two young, previously healthy adult volunteers, one female and one male, were included in the cohort. Longitudinal TCRalpha and TCRbeta repertoire sequencing tracked T-cell clones expanding and contracting after mild COVID-19 in a couple of donors.

What the research found in general, with its limitations: Contracting CD4+ clones were located mainly in the CM and EM memory subsets, whereas CD8+ clones were found to be enriched in EMRA. The study covered only a couple of mild cases, and larger cohorts including severe cases with pre-infection samples were considered necessary. Clones that contracted from day 15 to 85 showed balanced CD4/CD8 phenotypes, whereas a second wave of clones that expanded from day 15 to 37 leaned towards CD4+. Some responding clones were detected in pre-infection memory, which suggested that pre-existing cross-reactive memory T cells had joined the SARS-CoV-2 response. SARS-CoV-2 specificity was not confirmed for the second-wave clones peaking on day 37.

The germline V gene encodes CDR1 ENHRY and CDR2 SYGVKD. Including the terminal cysteine and phenylalanine, the CDR3 comprises 18 residues. Only the CDR3 region is kept as DNA, spanning 54 bases read in frame from base 1. The junction shows trimming of 0 bases on V and 0 bases on J, plus 12 bases between the germline ends. Ficoll-Paque density gradient centrifugation was used to isolate PBMCs. The clonotype originates from an adult who had mild COVID-19 (a few samples of this study predate the infection). The sample titles of this study are shuffled in the database, so cell type and time point are left out. Material for sequencing was PBMCs or a T cell subset sorted from them (not recorded which). The rearrangement combines TRBV10-3 with TRBJ1-6; TRBD1 is possibly the D segment (5 matching bases). The CDR3 sequence is CAISESGPVSSYNSPLHF. The DNA reads as follows: TGTGCCATCAGTGAGTCGGGACCCGTTAGCTCCTATAATTCACCCCTCCACTTT.